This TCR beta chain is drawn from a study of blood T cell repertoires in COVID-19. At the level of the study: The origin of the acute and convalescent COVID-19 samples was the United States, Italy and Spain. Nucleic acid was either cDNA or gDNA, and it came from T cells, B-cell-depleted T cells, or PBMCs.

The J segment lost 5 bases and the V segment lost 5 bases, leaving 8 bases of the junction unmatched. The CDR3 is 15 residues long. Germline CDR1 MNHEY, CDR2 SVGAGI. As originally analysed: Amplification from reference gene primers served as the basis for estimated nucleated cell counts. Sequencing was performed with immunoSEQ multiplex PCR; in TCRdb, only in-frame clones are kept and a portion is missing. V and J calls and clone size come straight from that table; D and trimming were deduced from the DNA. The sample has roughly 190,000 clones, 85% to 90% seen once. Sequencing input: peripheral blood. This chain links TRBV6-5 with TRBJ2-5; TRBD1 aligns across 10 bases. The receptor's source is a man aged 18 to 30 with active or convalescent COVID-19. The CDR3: CASSRRTGGYETQYF. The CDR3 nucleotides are TGTGCCAGCAGTAGGCGGACAGGGGGGTATGAGACCCAGTACTTC.